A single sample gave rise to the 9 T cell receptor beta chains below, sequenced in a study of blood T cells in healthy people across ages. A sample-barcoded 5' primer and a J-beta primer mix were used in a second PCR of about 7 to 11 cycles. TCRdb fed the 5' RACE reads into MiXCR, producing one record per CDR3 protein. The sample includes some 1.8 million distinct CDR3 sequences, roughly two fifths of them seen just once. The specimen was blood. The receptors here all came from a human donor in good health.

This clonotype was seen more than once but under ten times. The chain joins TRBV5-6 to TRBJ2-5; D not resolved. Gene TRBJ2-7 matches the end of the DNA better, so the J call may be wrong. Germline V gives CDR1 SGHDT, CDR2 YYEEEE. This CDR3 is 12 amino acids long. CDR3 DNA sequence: TGTGCCAGCAGCTTGGCTACCCACGAGCAGTACTTC. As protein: CASSLATHEQYF.

The CDR3 nucleotides read TGTGCCATCGCGGGGCGGCAAGAGACCCAGTACTTC. Protein sequence: CAIAGRQETQYF. V is TRBV10-3 and J is TRBJ2-5; the D gene is possibly TRBD2 (6 bases). The CDR3 covers 12 residues. Germline CDR1 reads ENHRY; CDR2 reads SYGVKD. The V end was cut by 8 bases, the J end by 2 bases, with 9 bases between.

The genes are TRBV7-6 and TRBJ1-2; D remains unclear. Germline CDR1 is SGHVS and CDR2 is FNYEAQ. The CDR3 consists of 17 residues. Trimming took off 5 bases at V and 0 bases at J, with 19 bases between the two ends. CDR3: CASSLGGRTRANYGYTF. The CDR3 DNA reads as TGTGCCAGCAGCCTCGGTGGCAGGACTCGGGCTAACTATGGCTACACCTTC.

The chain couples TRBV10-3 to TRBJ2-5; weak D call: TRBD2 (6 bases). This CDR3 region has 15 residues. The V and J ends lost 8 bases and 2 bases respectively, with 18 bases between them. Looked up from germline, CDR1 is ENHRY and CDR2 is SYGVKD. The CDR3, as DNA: TGTGCCATCCCCCGGCGACTAGAAAAACAAGAGACCCAGTACTTC. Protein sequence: CAIPRRLEKQETQYF.

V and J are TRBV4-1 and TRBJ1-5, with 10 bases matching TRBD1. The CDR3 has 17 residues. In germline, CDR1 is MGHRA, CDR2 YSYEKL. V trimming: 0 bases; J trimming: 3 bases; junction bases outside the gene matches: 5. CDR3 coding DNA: TGCGCCAGCAGCCAAGAGTTCGGGACAGGGGTCAATCAGCCCCAGCATTTT. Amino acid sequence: CASSQEFGTGVNQPQHF.

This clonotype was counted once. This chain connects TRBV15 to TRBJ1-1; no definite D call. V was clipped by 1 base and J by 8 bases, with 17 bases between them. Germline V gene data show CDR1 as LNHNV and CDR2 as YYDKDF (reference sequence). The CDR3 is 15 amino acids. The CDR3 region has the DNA TGTGCCACCAGCAGAGGGGCGGAACCTCTGGGGGAAGCTTTCTTT. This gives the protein CATSRGAEPLGEAFF.

CDR3 DNA: TGTGCCAGCAGCCCAGGACTAGCCCCTGAGGAGACCCAGTACTTC. Its translation is CASSPGLAPEETQYF. The V gene is TRBV7-8, the J gene TRBJ2-5; 8 bases agree with TRBD2. This CDR3 is built from 15 residues. The germline gives CDR1 SGHVS, CDR2 FQNEAQ. V lost 5 bases and J lost 5; bases outside the gene matches: 10.

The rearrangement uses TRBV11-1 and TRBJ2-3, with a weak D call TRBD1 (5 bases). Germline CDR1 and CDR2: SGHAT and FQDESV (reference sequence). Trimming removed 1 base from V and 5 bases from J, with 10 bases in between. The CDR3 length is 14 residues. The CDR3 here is CASSLGRVGDTQYF. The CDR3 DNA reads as TGTGCCAGCAGCTTAGGCAGGGTTGGAGATACGCAGTATTTT.

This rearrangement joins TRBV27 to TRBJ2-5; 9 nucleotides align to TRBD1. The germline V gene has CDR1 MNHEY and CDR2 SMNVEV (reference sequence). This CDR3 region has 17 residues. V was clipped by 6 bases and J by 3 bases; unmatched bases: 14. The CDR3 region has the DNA TGTGCCAGCAGCTCATATACAGGGGGCGTAGGGGAAGAGACCCAGTACTTC. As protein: CASSSYTGGVGEETQYF.